The T cell receptor (beta chain) described here comes from a study of blood T cell repertoires in COVID-19. On the study more broadly: Material from acute and convalescent COVID-19 was sourced from the United States, Italy and Spain.

The table came from immunoSEQ multiplex PCR; TCRdb's copy has only in-frame clones and leaves some out. The repertoire holds roughly 160,000 clones, with 82% as singletons. The CDR3 loop spans 11 amino acids. V lost 5 bases to trimming and J lost 6 bases, with 6 bases between them. CDR1 and CDR2 from the germline V gene are SEHNR and FQNEAQ (reference sequence). The chain combines TRBV7-9 with TRBJ2-3; tentatively, D is TRBD2 (5 bases). The source material was peripheral blood. The sequence derives from an elderly woman with active or convalescent COVID-19. CDR3 loop: CASSRGDTQYF. CDR3 coding DNA: TGTGCCAGCAGCCGGGGTGATACGCAGTATTTT.